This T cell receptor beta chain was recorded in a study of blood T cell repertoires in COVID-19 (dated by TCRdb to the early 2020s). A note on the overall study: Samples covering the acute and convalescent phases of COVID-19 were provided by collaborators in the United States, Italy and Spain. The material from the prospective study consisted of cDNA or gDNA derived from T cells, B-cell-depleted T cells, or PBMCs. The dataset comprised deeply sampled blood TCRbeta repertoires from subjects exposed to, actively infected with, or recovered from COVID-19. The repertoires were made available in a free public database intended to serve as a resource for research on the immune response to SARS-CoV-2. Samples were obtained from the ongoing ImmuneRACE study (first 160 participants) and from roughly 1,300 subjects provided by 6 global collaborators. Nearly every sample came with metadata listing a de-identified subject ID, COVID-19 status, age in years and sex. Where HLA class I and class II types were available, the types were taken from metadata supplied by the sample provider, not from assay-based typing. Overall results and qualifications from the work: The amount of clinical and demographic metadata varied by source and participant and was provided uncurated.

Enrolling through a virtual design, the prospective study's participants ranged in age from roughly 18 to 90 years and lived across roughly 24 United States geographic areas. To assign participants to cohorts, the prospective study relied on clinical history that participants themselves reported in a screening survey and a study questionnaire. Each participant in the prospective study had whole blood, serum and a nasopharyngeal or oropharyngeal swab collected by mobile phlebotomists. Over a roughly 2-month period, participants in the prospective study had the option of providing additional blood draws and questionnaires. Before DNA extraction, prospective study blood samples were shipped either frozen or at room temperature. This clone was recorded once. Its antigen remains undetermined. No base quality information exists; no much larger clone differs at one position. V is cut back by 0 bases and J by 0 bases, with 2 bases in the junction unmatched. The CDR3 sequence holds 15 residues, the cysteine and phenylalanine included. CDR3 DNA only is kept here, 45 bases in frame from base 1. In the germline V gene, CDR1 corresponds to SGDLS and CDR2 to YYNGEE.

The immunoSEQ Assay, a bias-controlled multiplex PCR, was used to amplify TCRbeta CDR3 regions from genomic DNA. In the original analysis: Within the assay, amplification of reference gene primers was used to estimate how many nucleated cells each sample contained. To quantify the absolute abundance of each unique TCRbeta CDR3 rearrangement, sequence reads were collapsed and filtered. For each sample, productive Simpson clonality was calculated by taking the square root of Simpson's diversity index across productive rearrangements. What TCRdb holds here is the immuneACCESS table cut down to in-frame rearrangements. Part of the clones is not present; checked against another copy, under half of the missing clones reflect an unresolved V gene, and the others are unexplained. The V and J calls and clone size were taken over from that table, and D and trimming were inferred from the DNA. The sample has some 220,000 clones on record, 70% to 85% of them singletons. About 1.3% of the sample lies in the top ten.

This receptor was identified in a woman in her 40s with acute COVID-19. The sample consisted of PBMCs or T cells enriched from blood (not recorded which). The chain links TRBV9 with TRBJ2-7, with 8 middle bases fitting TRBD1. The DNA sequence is TGTGCCAGCAGCGTAGCAGGGGGCCTCTCCTACGAGCAGTACTTC. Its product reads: CASSVAGGLSYEQYF. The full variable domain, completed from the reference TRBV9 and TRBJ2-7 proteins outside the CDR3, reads DSGVTQTPKHLITATGQRVTLRCSPRSGDLSVYWYQQSLDQGLQFLIQYYNGEERAKGNILERFSAQQFPDLHSELNLSSLELGDSALYFCASSVAGGLSYEQYFGPGTRLTVT.